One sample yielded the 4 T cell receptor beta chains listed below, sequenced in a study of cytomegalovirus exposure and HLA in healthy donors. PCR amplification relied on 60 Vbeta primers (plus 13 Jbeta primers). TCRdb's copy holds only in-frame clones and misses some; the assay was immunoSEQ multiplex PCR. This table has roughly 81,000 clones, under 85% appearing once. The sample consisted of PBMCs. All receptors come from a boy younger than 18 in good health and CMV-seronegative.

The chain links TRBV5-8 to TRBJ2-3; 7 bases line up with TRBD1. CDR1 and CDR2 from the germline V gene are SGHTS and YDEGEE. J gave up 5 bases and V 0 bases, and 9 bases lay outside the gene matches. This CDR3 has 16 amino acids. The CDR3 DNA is TGTGCCAGCAGCTTGGGGTTAGGGGGCGCCCAAGATACGCAGTATTTT. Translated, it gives CASSLGLGGAQDTQYF.

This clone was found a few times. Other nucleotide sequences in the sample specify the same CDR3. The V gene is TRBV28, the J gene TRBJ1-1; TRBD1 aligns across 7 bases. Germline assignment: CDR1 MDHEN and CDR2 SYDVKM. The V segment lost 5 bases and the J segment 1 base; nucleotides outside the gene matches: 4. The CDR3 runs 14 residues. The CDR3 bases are TGTGCCAGCAGTCCCGACAGGGAGAACACTGAAGCTTTCTTT. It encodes CASSPDRENTEAFF.

The CDR3 loop is CASSLEGTYEQYF. DNA for the CDR3: TGTGCCAGCAGCTTGGAGGGGACCTACGAGCAGTACTTC. The V gene is TRBV5-4, the J gene TRBJ2-7; D perhaps matches TRBD1 (5 bases). V dropped 0 bases and J dropped 2 bases, with 6 bases sitting between them. The CDR3 runs 13 residues. Germline-derived CDR1 and CDR2 are SGHNT and YYREEE (reference sequence).

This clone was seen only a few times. CDR3 sequence: CASSPDRAGQPQHF. The CDR3 nucleotides read TGTGCCAGCAGCCCTGACAGGGCTGGACAGCCCCAGCATTTT. The chain joins TRBV7-2 to TRBJ1-5; 7 bases agree with TRBD1. The CDR3 sequence is 14 residues long. With 5 bases clipped from V and 7 bases from J, the junction kept 8 bases outside the gene matches. The germline V gene encodes CDR1 SGHTA and CDR2 FQGNSA.